This T cell receptor (beta chain) was captured in a study of CD8+CD57+ T cells in acquired aplastic anemia. On the study more broadly: Sorted cells (CD4+ and CD8+) yielded DNA amounts that averaged approximately 3 ug. Findings and limits, study-wide: A set of more than 25 CD8+ CDR3 sequences was shared between patients and controls, and these sequences appeared highly expressed in patients.

Template material for TCR beta VDJ and CDR3 profiling consisted of genomic DNA. One entry per CDR3 protein results from TCRdb running MiXCR on the reads. The sample includes fewer than 250,000 distinct CDR3 sequences, 45% to 50% of them seen just once. Turning to this clonotype: The antigen remains unidentified.

Patients included in sequencing had previously demonstrated CD8+CD57+ cell expansion by flow cytometry. The patients, all of them, had severe acquired aplastic anemia. Patients had undergone no therapy by the time their blood was sampled. This CDR3 contains 15 residues. V was clipped by 5 bases and J by 5 bases, with 18 bases between them. Germline V gene lookup returns CDR1 SGHAT and CDR2 FQNNGV. The sequence was obtained from a human donor with aplastic anemia. The sample was sorted CD4+, CD8+, or CD8+CD57+ T cells (not recorded which) from PBMCs. V and J are TRBV11-2 and TRBJ1-2; D may be TRBD1 (5 bases). The CDR3 DNA follows: TGTGCCAGCAGCCTCCTTGATCCAGGGAGGTATGGCTACACCTTC. It encodes CASSLLDPGRYGYTF.